This T cell receptor beta chain emerged from a study of blood T cell repertoires in COVID-19. This CDR3 spans 14 amino acids. Germline V gives CDR1 LNHDA, CDR2 SQIVND (reference sequence). V dropped 7 bases and J dropped 5 bases, with 17 bases sitting between them. As handled by the study authors: Amplification of reference gene primers was used by the study to estimate nucleated cell counts. Libraries were prepared by immunoSEQ multiplex PCR; TCRdb keeps only in-frame clonotypes and omits some of them. The D gene and trimming were derived from the DNA, and the V and J assignments and clone size from that table. The data contain fewer than 350,000 clones, 75% to 90% of them singletons.

This sequence was found in a man in his fifties or sixties who had recovered from COVID-19. Sample: PBMCs or T cells enriched from blood (not recorded which). V and J are TRBV19 and TRBJ2-5; maybe TRBD2 (7 bases). This CDR3 reads CASKVSGGRETQYF. The DNA for the CDR3 is TGTGCCAGTAAGGTGTCGGGGGGCAGGGAGACCCAGTACTTC.